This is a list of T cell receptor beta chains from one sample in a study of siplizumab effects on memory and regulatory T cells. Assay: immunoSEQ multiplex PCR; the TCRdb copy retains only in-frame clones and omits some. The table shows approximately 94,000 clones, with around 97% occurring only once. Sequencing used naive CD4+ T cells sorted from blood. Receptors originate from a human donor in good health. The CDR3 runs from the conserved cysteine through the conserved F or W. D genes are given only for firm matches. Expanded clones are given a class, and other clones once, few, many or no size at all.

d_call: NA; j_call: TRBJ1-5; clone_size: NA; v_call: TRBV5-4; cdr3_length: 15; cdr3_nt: TGTGCCAGCAGCTCCGGGGCGGGGATGGGTCAGCCCCAGCATTTT; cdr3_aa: CASSSGAGMGQPQHF
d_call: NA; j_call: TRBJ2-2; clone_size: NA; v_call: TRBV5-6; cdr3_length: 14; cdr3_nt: TGTGCCAGCAGCCTAACACCCCCCACCGGGGAGCTGTTTTTT; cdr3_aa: CASSLTPPTGELFF
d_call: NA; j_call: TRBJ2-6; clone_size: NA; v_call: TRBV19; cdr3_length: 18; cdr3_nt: TGTGCCAGTAGCGACTGGGCAGGGGTGATCTCTGGGGCCAACGTCCTGACTTTC; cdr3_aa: CASSDWAGVISGANVLTF
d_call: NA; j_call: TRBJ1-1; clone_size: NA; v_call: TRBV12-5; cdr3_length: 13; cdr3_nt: TGTGCTAGTGGTTTCTCGGGCAGCCGAGGCGCTTTCTTT; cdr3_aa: CASGFSGSRGAFF
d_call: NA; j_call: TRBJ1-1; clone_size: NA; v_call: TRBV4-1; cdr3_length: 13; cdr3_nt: NA; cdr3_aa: CASSQVIFGQGAF
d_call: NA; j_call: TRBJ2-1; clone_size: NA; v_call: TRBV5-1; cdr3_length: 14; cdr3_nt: TGCGCCACCAGAGGTTCGAGCTCCTACAATGAGCAGTTCTTC; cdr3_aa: CATRGSSSYNEQFF
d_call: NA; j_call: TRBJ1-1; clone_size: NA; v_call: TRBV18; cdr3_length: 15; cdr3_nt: TGTGCCAGCTCATCAGAGAGGATAATGAACACTGAAGCTTTCTTT; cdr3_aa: CASSSERIMNTEAFF
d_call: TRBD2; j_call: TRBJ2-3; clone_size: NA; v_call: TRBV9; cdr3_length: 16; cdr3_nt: TGTGCCAGCAGCGTAGGAGCTAGCGGGGGGACTGATACGCAGTATTTT; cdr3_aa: CASSVGASGGTDTQYF
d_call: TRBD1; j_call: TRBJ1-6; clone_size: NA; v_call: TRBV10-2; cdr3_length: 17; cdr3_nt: TGCGCCAGCAGTGAAGGGCCGGGGACAGGGGGCTCATCACCCCTCCACTTT; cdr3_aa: CASSEGPGTGGSSPLHF
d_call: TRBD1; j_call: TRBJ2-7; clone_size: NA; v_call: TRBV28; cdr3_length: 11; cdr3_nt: TGTGCCAGCAGCCGGGACAGCTGGCAGTACTTC; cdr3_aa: CASSRDSWQYF
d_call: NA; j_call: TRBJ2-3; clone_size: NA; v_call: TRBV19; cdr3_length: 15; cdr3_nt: TGTGCCAGTAGGACGGGAGCTAGCGGCACAGATACGCAGTATTTT; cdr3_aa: CASRTGASGTDTQYF
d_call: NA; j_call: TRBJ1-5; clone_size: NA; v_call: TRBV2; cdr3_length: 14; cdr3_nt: TGTGCCACAATGGCTTCATATGGCAATCAGCCCCAGCATTTT; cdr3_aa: CATMASYGNQPQHF
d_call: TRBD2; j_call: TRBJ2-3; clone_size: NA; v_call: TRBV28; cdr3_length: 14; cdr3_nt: TGTGCCAGCCTTAGCGGGTTACACACAGATACGCAGTATTTT; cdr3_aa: CASLSGLHTDTQYF
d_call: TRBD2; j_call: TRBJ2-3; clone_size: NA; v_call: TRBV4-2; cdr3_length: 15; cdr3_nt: TGTGCCAGCAGCCAAGATTCCGGGGGGACGTATACGCAGTATTTT; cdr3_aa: CASSQDSGGTYTQYF
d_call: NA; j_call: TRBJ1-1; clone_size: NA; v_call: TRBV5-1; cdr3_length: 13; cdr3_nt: TGCGCCAGCAGCTTTCATGTGAACACTGAAGCTTTCTTT; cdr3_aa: CASSFHVNTEAFF
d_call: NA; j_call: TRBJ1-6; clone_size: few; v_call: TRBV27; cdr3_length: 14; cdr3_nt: TGTGCCAGCACCCGACAGAGAAGTAATTCACCCCTCCACTTT; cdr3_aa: CASTRQRSNSPLHF